This T cell receptor (beta chain) came from a study of cytomegalovirus exposure and HLA in healthy donors. Primers: 60 Vbeta forward and 13 Jbeta reverse. Libraries were prepared by immunoSEQ multiplex PCR; TCRdb keeps only in-frame clonotypes and omits some of them. This sample has 220,000 or so clones; 80% to 85% occur once, and the top ten carry 2.7%. This CDR3 has 14 residues. Germline-derived CDR1 and CDR2 are SNHLY and FYNNEI. Trimming took 8 bases from V and 2 from J; bases not matched to a gene: 7. This clone was detected only a few times. The sequenced sample consisted of PBMCs. The chain carries TRBV2 and TRBJ2-3; 7 nucleotides line up with TRBD2. The receptor was isolated from a woman aged 40 to 50 in good health and CMV-seronegative. The CDR3 loop is CASEWGGTTDTQYF. The CDR3 DNA follows: TGTGCCAGCGAGTGGGGGGGGACCACAGATACGCAGTATTTT. Full variable domain (remainder filled in from reference TRBV2 and TRBJ2-3): EPEVTQTPSHQVTQMGQEVILRCVPISNHLYFYWYRQILGQKVEFLVSFYNNEISEKSEIFDDQFSVERPDGSNFTLKIRSTKLEDSAMYFCASEWGGTTDTQYFGPGTRLTVL.